This T cell receptor beta chain was obtained from a study of OX40 agonist ivuxolimab in advanced cancers. Study as a whole: Mean age 60 years, range 23 to 79; 82.7% male. Partial responses were recorded for three patients, including one with hepatocellular carcinoma and two with cutaneous melanoma. Study-wide results and caveats: Expanded clones were, on average, more numerous among CD8+ T cells than CD4+. Several nonresponders also turned out to have low normalized T-cell clonal expansion.

V was cut by 8 bases and J by 10 bases, with 15 bases left in between. The germline V gene has CDR1 LNHDA and CDR2 SQIVND (reference sequence). This CDR3 spans 12 amino acids. Produced via immunoSEQ multiplex PCR; TCRdb's table is partial and in-frame only. The table shows tens of thousands of clones, with approximately 83% occurring only once. Note on this clone: The antigen is undetermined.

V and J are TRBV19 and TRBJ1-3; weak D call: TRBD1 (5 bases). This TCR was sampled from an adult with an advanced solid tumor such as melanoma, head and neck, liver or kidney cancer. Specimen: CD4+ or CD8+ T cells sorted from blood, collected in a trial of the OX40 agonist ivuxolimab. CDR3 sequence (DNA): TGTGCCAGTCAAGATACGGGACGGACCATATATTTT. Residues: CASQDTGRTIYF.